This T cell receptor (beta chain) was captured by sequencing in a study of cytomegalovirus exposure and HLA in healthy donors. V shed 2 bases and J shed 0 bases, with 13 bases lying between them. The CDR3 consists of 16 residues. Germline assignment: CDR1 MNHEY and CDR2 SMNVEV (reference sequence). The donors were in the roughly 130-subject validation cohort, distinct from the approximately 730-subject first cohort. Regarding this clone: As yet, its antigen is unknown.

The protocol was immunoSEQ multiplex PCR, while the TCRdb copy is restricted to in-frame clones and leaves out a portion. The table shows more than 130,000 clones, with 88% occurring only once. Study-wide results and limits: Overall, some 160 TCR beta chains were annotated as cytomegalovirus-associated.

This chain joins TRBV27 and TRBJ1-1, with a possible D match to TRBD1 (5 bases). This TCR was recovered from a young woman in good health and CMV-seropositive. Sequencing was performed on PBMCs. The CDR3 loop is CASSLEPGVLNTEAFF. The CDR3 bases are TGTGCCAGCAGTTTAGAGCCGGGGGTCTTGAACACTGAAGCTTTCTTT.